This TCR beta chain was identified during a study of T-cell reconstitution after alpha-beta-depleted transplantation in children. Broader study findings: By one year post-transplant, T-cell counts and diversity largely arose from T cells that were newly produced. Expanded clones from the graft, numbering several hundred, reportedly supplied alpha-beta T cells about two months after transplant. Several patients had high TCRbeta diversity at day 60; it came from surviving recipient T cells and thymic progenitors.

To note about this clonotype: As yet, its antigen is unknown.

Preparation of the TCRbeta library involved a method that used unique molecular identifiers. TCRdb redid the calling of the PCR reads with MiXCR, one entry per CDR3 protein. The repertoire holds some 290,000 distinct CDR3 sequences, with approximately 20% as singletons. Per the germline V gene, CDR1 is KGHSH and CDR2 is LQKENI. The length of the CDR3 is 15 residues. Trimming shortened V by 3 bases and J by 3 bases, and 14 bases separated the two germline ends. The starting material was PBMCs, mostly from graft donor cells, obtained 180 days after TCRalphabeta/CD19-depleted stem cell transplant. The TCR sequence derives from a male patient aged 5 to 17 who had a stem cell transplant for acute lymphoblastic leukemia, so the T cells may come from the graft donor. This chain connects TRBV18 to TRBJ2-5, with a possible D match to TRBD1 (6 bases). DNA of the CDR3: TGTGCCAGCTCACCTTTAGCCGGGACAAAAGAGACCCAGTACTTC. Protein sequence: CASSPLAGTKETQYF.